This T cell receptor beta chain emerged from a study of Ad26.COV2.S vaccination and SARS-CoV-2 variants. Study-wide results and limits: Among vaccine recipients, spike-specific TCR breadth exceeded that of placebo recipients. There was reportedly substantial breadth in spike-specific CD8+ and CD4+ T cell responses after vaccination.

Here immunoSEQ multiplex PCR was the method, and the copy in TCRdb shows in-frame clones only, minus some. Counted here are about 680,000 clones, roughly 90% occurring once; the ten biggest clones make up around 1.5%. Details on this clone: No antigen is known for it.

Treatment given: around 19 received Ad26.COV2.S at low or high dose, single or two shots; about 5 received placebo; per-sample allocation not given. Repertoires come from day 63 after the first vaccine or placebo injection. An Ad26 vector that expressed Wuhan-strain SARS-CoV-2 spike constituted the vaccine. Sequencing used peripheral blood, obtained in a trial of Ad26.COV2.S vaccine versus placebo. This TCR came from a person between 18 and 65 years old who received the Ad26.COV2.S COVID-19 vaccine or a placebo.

The CDR3 is CASRRPMNTEAFF. The CDR3 DNA reads TGTGCCAGCAGGAGACCTATGAACACTGAAGCTTTCTTT. The J gene is TRBJ1-1, the V gene TRBV6-5, with D unclear. Germline-derived CDR1 and CDR2 are MNHEY and SVGAGI. Trimming took off 6 bases at V and 0 bases at J, with 8 bases between the two ends. This CDR3 is 13 amino acids long.